The rows below give T cell receptor beta chains drawn from one sample of a study of cytomegalovirus exposure and HLA in healthy donors. TCRdb's table, derived via immunoSEQ multiplex PCR, lists solely in-frame clones and lacks some. There are about 160,000 clones in the sample; roughly four fifths occur only once, and 2.5% to 3% lies in the top ten. Sequencing was done on a sample of PBMCs. These receptors were obtained from a woman between 45 and 65 years old in good health and CMV-seropositive. Both conserved end residues are part of each CDR3. D genes are given only for firm matches. Size is stated for part of the rows, as once, few or many counts, or as a class when the clone is expanded.

NA	TRBV4-2	12	NA	TRBJ1-1	CASSTRNTEAFF	TGTGCCAGCAGCACAAGGAACACTGAAGCTTTCTTT
NA	TRBV25-1	13	NA	TRBJ1-1	CASSEYRGTEAFF	TGTGCCAGCAGTGAGTATCGGGGTACTGAAGCTTTCTTT
TRBD2	TRBV5-6	16	NA	TRBJ2-3	CASSFGLAGSTDTQYF	TGTGCCAGCTCCTTCGGACTAGCGGGGAGCACAGATACGCAGTATTTT
TRBD1	TRBV2	14	NA	TRBJ1-2	CARTRTGRNRGYTF	TGTGCCAGAACACGGACAGGGCGTAATCGTGGCTACACCTTC
NA	TRBV29-1	11	once	TRBJ1-2	CSVENLYGYTF	TGCAGCGTTGAAAATCTTTATGGCTACACCTTC
NA	TRBV6-5	13	NA	TRBJ2-1	CASSYSNLNEQFF	TGTGCCAGCAGTTACTCGAACTTGAATGAGCAGTTCTTC
NA	TRBV9	12	NA	TRBJ1-2	CASSAQSGGYPF	TGTGCCAGCAGCGCTCAATCGGGAGGCTACCCCTTC
TRBD2	TRBV5-4	15	few	TRBJ2-1	CASSLQGGFLNEQFF	TGTGCCAGCAGCTTGCAGGGAGGGTTTTTAAATGAGCAGTTCTTC
NA	TRBV27	15	NA	TRBJ1-5	CASSSRGFSTQPQHF	TGTGCCAGCAGTTCCCGGGGGTTTTCCACTCAGCCCCAGCATTTT
NA	TRBV2	14	NA	TRBJ2-2	CASIAGAWTGELFF	TGTGCCAGCATTGCGGGGGCTTGGACCGGGGAGCTGTTTTTT
NA	TRBV5-5	15	NA	TRBJ1-2	CASSLASGPKAGYTF	TGTGCCAGCAGCTTGGCCTCGGGTCCGAAAGCGGGCTACACCTTC
NA	TRBV7-9	14	NA	TRBJ1-1	CASSPPTESTEAFF	TGTGCCAGCAGCCCCCCGACAGAGAGCACTGAAGCTTTCTTT
NA	TRBV5-1	16	once	TRBJ2-7	CASSLARAGLGGEQYF	TGCGCCAGCAGCTTGGCACGGGCGGGTCTCGGCGGCGAGCAGTACTTC
NA	TRBV5-8	15	NA	TRBJ2-3	CASSTRTSLTDTQYF	TGTGCCAGCAGCACCAGGACAAGCCTCACAGATACGCAGTATTTT
NA	TRBV5-4	16	NA	TRBJ1-1	CASSLGVGRANTEAFF	TGTGCCAGCAGCTTGGGTGTAGGGCGGGCGAACACTGAAGCTTTCTTT
NA	TRBV7-2	16	NA	TRBJ1-5	CASSTRPGVGNQPQHF	TGTGCCAGCAGCACACGGCCAGGGGTCGGCAATCAGCCCCAGCATTTT
NA	TRBV5-1	15	NA	TRBJ2-1	CASSPEAGSYNEQFF	TGCGCCAGCAGCCCGGAGGCGGGGTCCTACAATGAGCAGTTCTTC
NA	TRBV10-3	15	NA	TRBJ1-1	CAISEREGMNTEAFF	TGTGCCATCAGTGAGAGGGAGGGGATGAACACTGAAGCTTTCTTT
TRBD2	TRBV2	12	many	TRBJ2-7	CASEAGGAGQYF	TGTGCCAGCGAGGCGGGGGGCGCTGGGCAGTACTTC
NA	TRBV2	13	NA	TRBJ1-4	CASHREKNEKLFF	TGTGCCAGCCACAGGGAAAAGAATGAAAAACTGTTTTTT
TRBD2	TRBV27	17	NA	TRBJ2-1	CASSLRLAGGPAYEQFF	TGTGCCAGCAGTTTAAGGCTAGCGGGGGGGCCCGCTTATGAGCAGTTCTTC
TRBD1	TRBV6-5	13	NA	TRBJ1-1	CASSDRGRAEAFF	TGTGCCAGCAGTGACAGGGGGCGGGCTGAAGCTTTCTTT
TRBD2	TRBV9	15	NA	TRBJ2-7	CASSVASGGAYEQYF	TGTGCCAGCAGCGTAGCGAGCGGGGGGGCCTACGAGCAGTACTTC
NA	TRBV19	14	NA	TRBJ1-1	CASTPDWGGTEAFF	TGTGCCAGTACTCCAGACTGGGGGGGCACTGAAGCTTTCTTT
TRBD1	TRBV6-5	14	NA	TRBJ1-6	CASTGTAQNSPLHF	TGTGCCAGCACGGGGACAGCCCAAAATTCACCCCTCCACTTT
TRBD1	TRBV4-1	18	NA	TRBJ2-2	CASSQLLLQGAKRGELFF	TGCGCCAGCAGCCAACTGCTTCTACAGGGGGCTAAACGCGGGGAGCTGTTTTTT
NA	TRBV6-5	15	once	TRBJ2-3	CASSYFGEGTDTQYF	TGTGCCAGCAGTTACTTCGGGGAAGGCACAGATACGCAGTATTTT
NA	TRBV13	13	NA	TRBJ2-3	CASSLPKGYTQYF	TGTGCCAGCAGTCTACCGAAGGGGTATACGCAGTATTTT
NA	TRBV7-2	14	few	TRBJ1-1	CASSLDWQDTEAFF	TGTGCCAGCAGCTTAGACTGGCAGGACACTGAAGCTTTCTTT
NA	TRBV19	17	NA	TRBJ1-5	CATSQRRSSDSNQPQHF	TGTGCCACCTCCCAGCGGAGGTCTTCAGATAGCAATCAGCCCCAGCATTTT
TRBD1	TRBV5-1	14	NA	TRBJ1-1	CASSGGTGNTEAFF	TGCGCCAGCAGCGGCGGGACAGGGAACACTGAAGCTTTCTTT
NA	TRBV6-5	13	few	TRBJ1-6	CASRDKGPSPLHF	TGTGCCAGCAGAGACAAGGGGCCTTCACCCCTCCACTTT